A selection of T cell receptor beta chains follows, all from one sample in a study of Ad26.COV2.S vaccination and SARS-CoV-2 variants. Here immunoSEQ multiplex PCR was the method, and the copy in TCRdb shows in-frame clones only, minus some. The data contain about 350,000 clones, about 88% of them seen just once; the ten biggest clones take up 6.4%. Sequenced here: peripheral blood, sampled in a trial of Ad26.COV2.S vaccine versus placebo. The receptors originated from a person aged 18 to 59 who received the Ad26.COV2.S COVID-19 vaccine or a placebo. CDR3s include the opening cysteine and the closing phenylalanine or tryptophan. The D gene is left open where the match is weak. Clone sizes are given selectively: once, few, many, or a class where the clone is expanded.

j_call,v_call,d_call,clone_size,cdr3_length,cdr3_nt,cdr3_aa
TRBJ2-7,TRBV6-2/TRBV6-3,TRBD2,.,16,TGTGCCAGCAGTAAACTGGGACTAGCGGACACCTACGAGCAGTACTTC,CASSKLGLADTYEQYF
TRBJ2-3,TRBV6-4,.,few,14,TGTGCCAGCAGGGATGGGGGCGAAACAGATACGCAGTATTTT,CASRDGGETDTQYF
TRBJ1-1,TRBV11-1,.,.,15,TGTGCCAGCAGTTTCGCAGGGTACCGGAACACTGAAGCTTTCTTT,CASSFAGYRNTEAFF
TRBJ2-1,TRBV6-4,.,.,16,TGTGCCAGCAGTTCCGGGTTCCAGGGTGGGGTCAATGAGCAGTTCTTC,CASSSGFQGGVNEQFF
TRBJ2-3,TRBV9,.,.,14,TGTGCCAGCACCAGCCTCGGGGTGTCAGATACGCAGTATTTT,CASTSLGVSDTQYF
TRBJ2-7,TRBV5-1,TRBD1,.,14,TGCGCCAGCAGCTTCGGGACAGGGTTTGACGAGCAGTACTTC,CASSFGTGFDEQYF
TRBJ2-5,TRBV19,.,.,14,TGTGCCAGTAGTATGGGACGGGGTGGGGAGACCCAGTACTTC,CASSMGRGGETQYF
TRBJ1-1,TRBV7-3,.,.,15,TGTGCCAGCAGCTCGAGGGCAAGAGCGTACACTGAAGCTTTCTTT,CASSSRARAYTEAFF
TRBJ2-3,TRBV9,.,.,14,TGTGCCAGCAGCGTTGGGGCAGGCACAGATACGCAGTATTTT,CASSVGAGTDTQYF
TRBJ1-5,TRBV19,.,.,13,TGTGCCAGTACGTCAGGGAGCAATCAGCCCCAGCATTTT,CASTSGSNQPQHF
TRBJ2-5,TRBV9,TRBD1,.,16,TGTGCCAGCAGCGTAGTCGGGGCAGGGGGCCGGGAGACCCAGTACTTC,CASSVVGAGGRETQYF
TRBJ1-1,TRBV5-1,TRBD1,.,13,TGCGCCAGCAGCGCGGGACAGGGGACTGAAGCTTTCTTT,CASSAGQGTEAFF
TRBJ2-7,TRBV6-5,TRBD1,.,14,TGTGCCAGCAGTTTGACAGGGGATTCCTACGAGCAGTACTTC,CASSLTGDSYEQYF
TRBJ2-7,TRBV5-1,.,.,13,TGCGCCAGCAGCTTCGGACGTAAAAACGAGCAGTACTTC,CASSFGRKNEQYF
TRBJ2-3,TRBV3-1/TRBV3-2,.,.,20,TGTGCCAGCAGCCGAAAGGAGGGGGGTAGCGGGCCCAAGTCCACAGATACGCAGTATTTT,CASSRKEGGSGPKSTDTQYF
TRBJ1-2,TRBV21-1,.,.,17,TGTGCCAGCAGCAAACGGGAGTGCAGAAACAGGGGCTATGGCTACACCTTC,CASSKRECRNRGYGYTF
TRBJ2-7,TRBV7-3,TRBD1,few,14,TGTGCCAGCAGCACCTCGACAGGGGGCCACGAGCAGTACTTC,CASSTSTGGHEQYF
TRBJ1-6,TRBV5-1,.,.,16,TGCGCCAGCAGCCTCGACAGTCAGAGGTATAATTCACCCCTCCACTTT,CASSLDSQRYNSPLHF
TRBJ1-4,TRBV19,.,.,12,TGTGCATCCGGATGGGGTGGTGAAAAACTGTTTTTT,CASGWGGEKLFF
TRBJ2-7,TRBV27,TRBD1,.,15,TGTGCCAGCAGTTTAGAGGGGGCCCGGACCTACGAGCAGTACTTC,CASSLEGARTYEQYF
TRBJ2-1,TRBV4-2,.,.,16,TGTGCCAGCAGCCAAGGTCAGGCGGGCTCCTACAATGAGCAGTTCTTC,CASSQGQAGSYNEQFF
TRBJ1-1,TRBV7-3,.,.,12,TGTGCCAGCAGCTTAAGTAAGGTAGAAGCTTTCTTT,CASSLSKVEAFF
TRBJ1-1,TRBV7-3,.,.,14,TGTGCCAGCAGCGCGGGACGGGAGAACACTGAAGCTTTCTTT,CASSAGRENTEAFF
TRBJ1-1,TRBV4-1,.,.,14,TGCGCCAGCAGCCAAGATGGGGGTAGCACTGAAGCTTTCTTT,CASSQDGGSTEAFF
TRBJ1-1,TRBV5-1,.,.,13,TGCGCCAGCAGCTTGATAGGGGGTACTGAAGCTTTCTTT,CASSLIGGTEAFF
TRBJ2-1,TRBV7-2,.,.,13,TGTGCCAGCAGCATCCGGGACACCCAAGGGCAGTTCTTC,CASSIRDTQGQFF
TRBJ1-5,TRBV5-1,TRBD1,.,15,TGCGCCAGCAGCCCAGGGACAGGGGAGAGTCGGCCCCAGCATTTT,CASSPGTGESRPQHF
TRBJ1-6,TRBV6-2/TRBV6-3,.,.,13,TGTGCCAGCAGTCTGGGGGCTGAATCACCCCTCCACTTT,CASSLGAESPLHF
TRBJ2-5,TRBV19,.,.,13,TGTGCCAGTCAAAGAAGAGGCGGCGAGACCCAGTACTTC,CASQRRGGETQYF
TRBJ1-2,TRBV27,TRBD1,.,14,TGTGCCAGCAGCCGGGACAGTCTTAACTATGGCTACACCTTC,CASSRDSLNYGYTF
TRBJ2-2,TRBV2,TRBD2,.,15,TGTGCCAGCAGTGAAAGGCGGGGGGCCTCCGGGGAGCTGTTTTTT,CASSERRGASGELFF
TRBJ1-5,TRBV3-1/TRBV3-2,.,few,15,TGTGCCAGCAGCCAAGATACGGGGGCCTATCAGCCCCAGCATTTT,CASSQDTGAYQPQHF
TRBJ2-1,TRBV11-3,.,.,15,TGTGCCAGCAGCTTAGTAGTCGGGATGACGGATGAGCAGTTCTTC,CASSLVVGMTDEQFF
TRBJ2-3,TRBV7-3,.,.,12,TGTGCCAGCAGCTCAGGGGCAGATACGCAGTATTTT,CASSSGADTQYF
TRBJ2-2,TRBV28,TRBD2,few,15,TGTGCCAGCAGTTTTGGACTAGCGGGGACCGGGGAGCTGTTTTTT,CASSFGLAGTGELFF
TRBJ1-1,TRBV19,.,.,13,TGTGCCAGTCAACGGGGGGCTTTCACTGAAGCTTTCTTT,CASQRGAFTEAFF
TRBJ2-4,TRBV11-1,TRBD1,.,15,TGTGCCAGCAGCCCCGACAGGGGACGGGAAAACATTCAGTACTTC,CASSPDRGRENIQYF
TRBJ2-7,TRBV5-1,.,.,14,TGCGCCAGCAGCACTGGACACAACGGGTACGAGCAGTACTTC,CASSTGHNGYEQYF
TRBJ1-2,TRBV11-2,.,.,16,TGTGCCAGCAGCTTAGGGGTGGGCTCGACTAACTATGGCTACACCTTC,CASSLGVGSTNYGYTF
TRBJ2-7,TRBV4-3,.,.,14,TGCGCCAGCAGCCTCAACCTGGACAGAACTTTTCAGTACTTC,CASSLNLDRTFQYF
TRBJ2-6,TRBV5-4,TRBD1,.,15,TGTGCCAGCACCCGGCAGGGGGCTGGGGCCAACGTCCTGACTTTC,CASTRQGAGANVLTF
TRBJ2-1,TRBV25-1,TRBD2,.,16,TGTGCCAGCAGTTCTTTCCTACTAGCGGGAAACAATGAGCAGTTCTTC,CASSSFLLAGNNEQFF
TRBJ2-5,TRBV27,.,once,12,TGTGCCAGCGCGGACAGTAGAGAGACCCAGTACTTC,CASADSRETQYF
TRBJ2-1,TRBV6-5,TRBD1,.,15,TGTGCCAGCAGTTACCGGGACAGGGGGGACAATGAGCAGTTCTTC,CASSYRDRGDNEQFF